This T cell receptor (beta chain) was observed in a study of blood T cell repertoires in COVID-19. The wider study: PBMCs, B-cell-depleted T cells, or T cells provided the cDNA or gDNA that made up the material.

The data were produced by immunoSEQ multiplex PCR, yet TCRdb's version contains in-frame clones alone and is incomplete. The top ten hold less than 6% of the sample, which has about 220,000 clones, 82% seen once. The CDR3 is 13 residues long. Per the germline V gene, CDR1 is KGHSH and CDR2 is LQKENI. V gave up 1 base and J gave up 2 bases, with 5 bases separating them. Sequenced sample: peripheral blood. The chain couples TRBV18 to TRBJ2-5; D gene unclear. The sequence was obtained from a woman between 70 and 85 years old with COVID-19, enrolled during active disease. The CDR3 reads CASSPLLQETQYF. In DNA form, the CDR3 reads TGTGCCAGCTCACCACTTTTACAAGAGACCCAGTACTTC.